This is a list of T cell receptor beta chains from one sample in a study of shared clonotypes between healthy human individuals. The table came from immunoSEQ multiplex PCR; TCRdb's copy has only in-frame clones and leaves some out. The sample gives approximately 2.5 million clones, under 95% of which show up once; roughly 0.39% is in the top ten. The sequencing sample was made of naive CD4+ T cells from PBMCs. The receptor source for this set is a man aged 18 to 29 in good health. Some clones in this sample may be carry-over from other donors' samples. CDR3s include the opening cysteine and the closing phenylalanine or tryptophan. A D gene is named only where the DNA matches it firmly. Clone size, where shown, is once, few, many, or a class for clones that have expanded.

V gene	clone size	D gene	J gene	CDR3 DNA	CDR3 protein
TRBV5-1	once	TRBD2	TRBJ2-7	TGCGCCAGCAGCTTTGTAAGCGGGGGCGAGCAGTACTTC	CASSFVSGGEQYF
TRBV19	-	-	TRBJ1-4	TGTGCCAGTAGTATTACCCCGGCGGTAAGAATGAAGAAACTGTTTTTT	CASSITPAVRMKKLFF
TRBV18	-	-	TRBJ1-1	TGTGCCAGCTCAGGATTATCGGGGGAGGCTGCTTTCTTT	CASSGLSGEAAFF
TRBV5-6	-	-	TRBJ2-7	TGTGCCAGCAGCTCCTTGTCGTCCTCCTACGAGCAGTACTTC	CASSSLSSSYEQYF
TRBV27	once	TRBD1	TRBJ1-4	TGTGCCAGCAGGCGGACAGGAAATGAAAAACTGTTTTTT	CASRRTGNEKLFF
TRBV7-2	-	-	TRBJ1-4	TGTGCCAGCAGCGCATCTTCGAGCGTGGAAAAACTGTTTTTT	CASSASSSVEKLFF
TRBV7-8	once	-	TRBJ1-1	TGTGCCAGCAGCCGTACGAGGGATGAAGCTTTCTTT	CASSRTRDEAFF
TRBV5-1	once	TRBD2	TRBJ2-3	TGCGCCAGCAGCATACTAGCGGGAGACACAGATACGCAGTATTTT	CASSILAGDTDTQYF
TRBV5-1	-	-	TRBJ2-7	TGCGCCAGCAGCTTGGTTTCGTCCCCGCGTACCTACGAGCAGTACTTC	CASSLVSSPRTYEQYF
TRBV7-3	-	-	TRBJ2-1	TGTGCCAGCAGCCCGGGGGGCGGGAGAGATGGGTGGAATGAGCAGTTCTTC	CASSPGGGRDGWNEQFF
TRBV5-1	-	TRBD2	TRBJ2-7	TGCGCCAGCGCGCCGACGGGGGAACTAGCGGGTTTTGGGGAGCAGTACTTC	CASAPTGELAGFGEQYF
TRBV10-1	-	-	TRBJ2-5	TGCGCCAGCAGTGAGTCGAAGGGAACAGATCAAGAGACCCAGTACTTC	CASSESKGTDQETQYF
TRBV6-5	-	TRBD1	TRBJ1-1	TGTGCCAGCAGTCTTCCACAGGGGACTGAAGCTTTCTTT	CASSLPQGTEAFF
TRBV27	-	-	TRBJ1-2	TGTGCCAGCAGCGCGTACCGGGTAGGGGGGACCTTTTATGGCTACACCTTC	CASSAYRVGGTFYGYTF
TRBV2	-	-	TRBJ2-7	TGTGCCAGCAGTGAGGGGGCGGGACCCTACTTC	CASSEGAGPYF
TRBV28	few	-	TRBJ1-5	TGTGCCATAGGCAGGGCGGCTCAGCCCCAGCATTTT	CAIGRAAQPQHF
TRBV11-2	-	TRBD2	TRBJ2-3	TGTGCCAGCAGCGCCGAGGGACTAGCGGTCACAGATACGCAGTATTTT	CASSAEGLAVTDTQYF
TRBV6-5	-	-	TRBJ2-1	TGTGCCAGCAGTTACACTAGCTCGGGCAATGAGCAGTTCTTC	CASSYTSSGNEQFF
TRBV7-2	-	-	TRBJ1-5	TGTGCCAGCAGCTTAGCTCAGGGTAGCAATCAGCCCCAGCATTTT	CASSLAQGSNQPQHF
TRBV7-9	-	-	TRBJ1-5	TGTGCCAGCAGCTTAGCTCTCTTTGGGCCCCAGCATTTT	CASSLALFGPQHF
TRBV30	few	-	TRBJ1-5	TGTGCCTGGAGTGTAGGCCGATTTAAGCCCCAGCATTTT	CAWSVGRFKPQHF
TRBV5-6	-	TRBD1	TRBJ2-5	TGTGCCAGCAGTCACCGGGACAGGGGGTGGTCCCAGTACTTC	CASSHRDRGWSQYF
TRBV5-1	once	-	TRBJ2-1	TGCGCCAGCAGGGTCCTAGCGACCTCCTACAATGAGCAGTTCTTC	CASRVLATSYNEQFF
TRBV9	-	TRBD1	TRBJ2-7	TGTGCCAGCAGCGTGGGGACAGGGGTGGGCGAGCAGTACTTC	CASSVGTGVGEQYF
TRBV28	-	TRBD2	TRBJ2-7	TGTGCCAGCAGTTCTAGCGGGAGGCCCTCCTACGAGCAGTACTTC	CASSSSGRPSYEQYF
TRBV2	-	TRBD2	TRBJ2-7	TGTGCCAGCACCGGACTAGCGGGAGGGCCCCACGAGCAGTACTTC	CASTGLAGGPHEQYF